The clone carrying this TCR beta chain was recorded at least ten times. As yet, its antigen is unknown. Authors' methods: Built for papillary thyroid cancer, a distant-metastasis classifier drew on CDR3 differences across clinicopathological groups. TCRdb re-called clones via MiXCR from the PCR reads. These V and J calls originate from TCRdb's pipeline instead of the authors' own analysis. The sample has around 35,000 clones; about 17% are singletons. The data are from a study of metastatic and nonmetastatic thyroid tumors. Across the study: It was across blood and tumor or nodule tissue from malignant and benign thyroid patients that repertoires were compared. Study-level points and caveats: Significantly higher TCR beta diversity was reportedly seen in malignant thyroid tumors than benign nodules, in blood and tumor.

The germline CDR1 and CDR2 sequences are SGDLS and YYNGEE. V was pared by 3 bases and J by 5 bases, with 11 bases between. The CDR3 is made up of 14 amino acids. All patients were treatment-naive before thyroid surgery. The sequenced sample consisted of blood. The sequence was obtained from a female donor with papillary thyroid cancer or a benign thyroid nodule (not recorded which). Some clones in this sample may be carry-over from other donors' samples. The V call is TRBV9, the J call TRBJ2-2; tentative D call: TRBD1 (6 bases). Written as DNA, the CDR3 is TGTGCCAGCAGCGCCTGGACAGATACCGGGGAGCTGTTTTTT. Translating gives CASSAWTDTGELFF. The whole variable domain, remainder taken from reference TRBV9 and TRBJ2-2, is DSGVTQTPKHLITATGQRVTLRCSPRSGDLSVYWYQQSLDQGLQFLIQYYNGEERAKGNILERFSAQQFPDLHSELNLSSLELGDSALYFCASSAWTDTGELFFGEGSRLTVL.